The T cell receptor beta chain under discussion was sequenced for a study of cytomegalovirus exposure and HLA in healthy donors. Study-level information: In an earlier analysis, 95 million to 140 million unique TCR beta sequences were found from some 180 million T cells.

Unrecorded immune exposure was likely among donors, who were nominally healthy when sampled. Trimming removed 5 bases from V and 5 bases from J, with 12 bases in between. There are 13 residues in the CDR3. Germline assignment: CDR1 LNHDA and CDR2 SQIVND (reference sequence). As concerns this clone: Its antigen is not known.

Study outcomes and limitations: Common viral pathogens (according to a later analysis) appeared linked to several of the most significant clusters.

It was with 60 Vbeta and 13 Jbeta primers that the PCR ran. Sequencing used immunoSEQ multiplex PCR; TCRdb keeps in-frame clones, though not all of them. The sample shows about 190,000 clones, roughly 80% of them seen only once. The source material was PBMCs. The rearrangement joins TRBV19 to TRBJ2-5, with D uncertain. The clonotype comes from a woman between 18 and 29 years old in good health and CMV-seronegative. The CDR3 reads CASSDSAWETQYF. Written as DNA, the CDR3 is TGTGCCAGTAGTGATTCTGCGTGGGAGACCCAGTACTTC.